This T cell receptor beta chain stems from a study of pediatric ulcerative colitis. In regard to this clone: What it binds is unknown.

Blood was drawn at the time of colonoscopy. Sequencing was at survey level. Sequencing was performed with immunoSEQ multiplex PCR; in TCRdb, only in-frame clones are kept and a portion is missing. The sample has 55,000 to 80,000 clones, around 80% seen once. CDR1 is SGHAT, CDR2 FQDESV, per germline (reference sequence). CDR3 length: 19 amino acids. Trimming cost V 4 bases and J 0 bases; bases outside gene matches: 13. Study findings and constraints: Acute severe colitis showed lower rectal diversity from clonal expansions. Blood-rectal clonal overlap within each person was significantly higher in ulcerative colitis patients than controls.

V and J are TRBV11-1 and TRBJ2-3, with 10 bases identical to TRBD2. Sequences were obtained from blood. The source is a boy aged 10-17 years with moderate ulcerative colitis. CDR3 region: CASSSKASSGSLSTDTQYF. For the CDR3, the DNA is TGTGCCAGCAGCTCAAAGGCGTCTAGCGGGAGTCTTAGCACAGATACGCAGTATTTT.